The rows below give T cell receptor beta chains drawn from one sample of a study of vaccination and CD4 T cells after COVID-19. Their cognate antigens are unknown. TCRdb reprocessed the PCR reads via MiXCR and lists one record per CDR3 protein. The sample contains 5,000 to 6,500 distinct CDR3 sequences, around 30% of which appear only once. Sequenced material: CD4+ T cells from blood, cultured in vitro, taken after SARS-CoV-2 vaccination. These receptors all come from a human donor who had recovered from COVID-19. CDR3s leave out the opening cysteine and the closing phenylalanine or tryptophan. Each record gives: V gene, CDR3 length, J gene, D gene, CDR3 protein. D genes are given only for firm matches.

TRBV7-3	12	TRBJ1-4	.	ASSLGPPNEKLF
TRBV20-1	11	TRBJ2-1	.	SAPGPAYNEQS
TRBV6-1	13	TRBJ2-7	TRBD1	ASTITGVGLYEQY
TRBV24-1	15	TRBJ2-1	.	ATSDPPGAGSYNEQF
TRBV4-1	14	TRBJ2-7	.	ASSSSQSRGDDEQY
TRBV10-3	12	TRBJ1-4	.	AISEGGPHEKLF
TRBV30	12	TRBJ1-5	.	AWIGRVSNQPQH
TRBV2	12	TRBJ2-1	TRBD2	ASSVASGGAQQF
TRBV7-9	11	TRBJ1-6	.	ASSFNGGSPLH
TRBV7-9	11	TRBJ1-1	.	ASSLAGDTEAF
TRBV28	15	TRBJ2-5	TRBD2	ASSFPFGAGVQETQY
TRBV6-2/TRBV6-3	10	TRBJ1-1	.	ASSYGVEGRA
TRBV6-1	11	TRBJ2-1	.	ASIFPRYNEQF
TRBV7-2	10	TRBJ2-7	.	ASSLVVSGQY
TRBV5-5	12	TRBJ1-1	.	ASSAGRLNTEAF
TRBV7-8	13	TRBJ1-2	.	ASSSSGLSNYGYT
TRBV21-1	11	TRBJ2-7	.	ASSYPGDYEQY
TRBV20-1	9	TRBJ2-3	.	SGGNTDTQY
TRBV7-2	12	TRBJ2-2	.	ASSPSILTGELF
TRBV6-1	11	TRBJ1-5	.	ASSDTLVQPQH
TRBV5-1	13	TRBJ1-2	TRBD1	ASSIRDRDREGYT
TRBV19	10	TRBJ1-1	TRBD1	ASSQSGQRAF
TRBV20-1	15	TRBJ1-5	TRBD1	SARDPGRGLRNQPQH
TRBV20-1	14	TRBJ2-3	TRBD2	SARAGLAGVGYTQY
TRBV24-1	12	TRBJ2-3	TRBD2	ATSDGTSADTQY
TRBV12-5	11	TRBJ2-5	TRBD1	ACMKGAGETQY
TRBV19	11	TRBJ1-6	TRBD1	ASRTGDNSPLH
TRBV4-3	11	TRBJ2-3	.	ASSQDLPDTQY
TRBV20-1	13	TRBJ2-7	.	SAPARGLAVYEQY
TRBV20-1	10	TRBJ2-7	TRBD1	GVGQGFDEQY
TRBV6-2/TRBV6-3	15	TRBJ1-5	.	ASSNLRTGRLHQPQH
TRBV27	14	TRBJ2-6	.	ASSLIGGPGANVLT
TRBV7-6	12	TRBJ2-7	.	ASSPGILSYEQY
TRBV28	16	TRBJ2-7	.	ASRPGQYFDVILHEQY
TRBV10-1	12	TRBJ2-3	.	ASSANRVPDTQY
TRBV5-4	14	TRBJ2-7	.	ASSSHGAGVRYEQY
TRBV9	13	TRBJ1-6	TRBD1	ASSNRQGGNSPLH
TRBV19	13	TRBJ2-7	.	ASSISGRGLGEQY
TRBV20-1	9	TRBJ1-1	.	SARGNTEAF
TRBV10-3	10	TRBJ1-5	.	AIREGNQPQH
TRBV12-3/TRBV12-4	15	TRBJ2-7	TRBD1	ASSSGQGMTRNYEQY